The 10 T cell receptor beta chains listed next were all sequenced from one sample in a study of T cells in women clearing cervical HPV infection. Clones were sequenced by immunoSEQ multiplex PCR, and TCRdb holds only the in-frame ones, with some missing. The repertoire table contains about 45,000 clones. Sequenced sample: blood buffy coat. Receptor source: a woman aged 18 to 75 with a cervical HPV16 infection that either progressed to CIN3+ or cleared (not recorded which).

Details on this clone: The read falls 3 residues short of the CDR3 end, and the missing part is taken from the germline J gene. The chain uses TRBV20-1 and TRBJ2-7, with 12 bases that match TRBD2. J was trimmed by 3 bases and V by 5 bases; bases with no gene match: 5. This CDR3 spans 14 amino acids. CDR1 is DFQATT and CDR2 is SNEGSKA in the germline V gene (reference sequence). The CDR3 is CSALLTSGGYEQYF. The CDR3 DNA, read in part, is TGCAGTGCTCTCCTGACTAGCGGGGGCTACGAG.

Concerning this clone itself: The read halts 3 residues ahead of the CDR3 end, with the missing end drawn from the germline J gene. V usage is TRBV2 and J usage is TRBJ2-2; 7 bases map to TRBD1. CDR1 is SNHLY and CDR2 is FYNNEI in the germline V gene. This CDR3 contains 15 residues. CDR3 region: CASSQPGTDNEKLFF. CDR3 DNA, as far as it was read: TGTGCCAGCAGCCAACCCGGGACAGATAATGAAAAG.

Comment on this clone: With the read ending 3 residues before the CDR3 end, the germline J gene is used to fill in that end. The chain uses TRBV7-7 and TRBJ2-3; possible D gene TRBD2, 7 bases. The germline V gene encodes CDR1 SSHAT and CDR2 FNYEAQ (reference sequence). This CDR3 contains 12 residues. The germline V and J ends were trimmed by 6 bases and 6 bases, with 10 bases remaining between them. CDR3 loop: CASSEGGDTQYF. CDR3 bases read: TGTGCCAGCAGTGAGGGGGGGGATACG.

Comments on this clone: The junction departs from germline at one end; a sequencing error may be responsible. Read data end 3 residues before the CDR3 end; the end is taken from the germline J gene. The same CDR3 also results from other DNA sequences found in this sample. The chain couples TRBV7-3 to TRBJ1-2, with TRBD1 as a possible D gene (6 bases). CDR3 size: 14 residues. The germline gives CDR1 SGHTA, CDR2 FQGTGA. The part of the CDR3 DNA that was read is TGTGCCAGCAGCATCCGGACAGATAACTATGGA. Translating it yields CASSIRTDNYG. The full CDR3 sequence reads CASSIRTDNYGYTF.

This chain's CDR3 is CASSLVLAGGAYNEQFF. CDR3 DNA (partial): TGCGCCAGCAGCTTGGTATTAGCGGGAGGGGCCTACAATGAG. The V gene is TRBV5-1, the J gene TRBJ2-1; the match to TRBD2 covers 11 bases. The read stops 3 residues short of the end of the CDR3; the missing end is completed from the germline J gene. Germline V lookup: CDR1 SGHRS, CDR2 YFSETQ. With 0 bases clipped from V and 2 bases from J, the junction kept 4 bases outside the gene matches. CDR3 size: 17 residues.

A word on this clone: Read coverage stops 3 residues before the CDR3 terminus; the germline J gene supplies the remainder. The V gene is TRBV2, the J gene TRBJ1-5; no clear D gene. Trimming removed 6 bases from V and 4 bases from J, with 13 bases in between. Germline lookup yields CDR1 SNHLY and CDR2 FYNNEI. CDR3 length: 14 amino acids. Partial CDR3 DNA: TGTGCCAGCAGGACCTCCGGAGGGAATCAGCCC. It is translated as CASRTSGGNQP. The whole CDR3 reads CASRTSGGNQPQHF.

On this clone itself: With the read ending 3 residues before the CDR3 end, the germline J gene is used to fill in that end. The rearrangement uses TRBV23-1 and TRBJ1-6; D remains ambiguous. TRBV23-1 is filed as an ORF, its function uncertain. The V end was cut by 0 bases, the J end by 6 bases, with 12 bases between. There are 16 residues in the CDR3. The CDR3 region is CASSQSIRQSNSPLHF. CDR3 DNA (partial): TGCGCCAGCAGTCAATCGATAAGGCAGAGTAATTCACCC.

As regards this clone: Other nucleotide sequences from this sample produce the same CDR3. The CDR3 DNA, read in part, is TGTGCCAGCAGCCCCTCGGTGCTGGGGGGAGGCGCGGATACG. It yields the protein CASSPSVLGGGADT. The whole CDR3 reads CASSPSVLGGGADTQYF. The chain employs TRBV7-6 and TRBJ2-3; possibly TRBD2 for D (6 bases). Read data end 3 residues before the CDR3 end; the end is taken from the germline J gene. The V end lost 5 bases, the J end lost 6 bases, and 24 bases lay between the germline ends. Germline CDR1 SGHVS, CDR2 FNYEAQ. The CDR3 is 17 amino acids.

On this clone itself: The CDR3 is cut off 3 residues early in the read; its end comes from the germline J gene. The rearrangement uses TRBV5-6 and TRBJ1-2, with 10 bases that match TRBD1. From germline, CDR1 is SGHDT and CDR2 YYEEEE. This CDR3 has 15 amino acids. The sequenced part of the CDR3 DNA is TGTGCCAGCAGCTTACCCGGGACAGGGGCTGAAGGC. Protein sequence: CASSLPGTGAEG. The whole CDR3 sequence reads CASSLPGTGAEGYTF. The full variable domain, completed using reference TRBV5-6 and TRBJ1-2, is DAGVTQSPTHLIKTRGQQVTLRCSPKSGHDTVSWYQQALGQGPQFIFQYYEEEERQRGNFPDRFSGHQFPNYSSELNVNALLLGDSALYLCASSLPGTGAEGYTFGSGTRLTVV.

Of note for this clone: The read terminates 3 residues before the CDR3 end, so the remaining end is supplied by the germline J gene. V and J are TRBV23-1 and TRBJ1-5, with D unresolved. TRBV23-1 is an ORF, with its function uncertain. The V end lost 2 bases, the J end lost 9 bases, and 5 bases lay between the germline ends. The CDR3 loop spans 11 amino acids. CDR3 protein: CASSQSRPQHF. Incomplete CDR3 DNA: TGCGCCAGCAGTCAAAGCCGGCCC.